This T cell receptor (beta chain) emerged from a study of CD8 T cells in Susac syndrome. The CDR3 spans 18 residues. V lost 6 bases to trimming and J lost 2 bases, with 26 bases between them. Germline V gene data show CDR1 as MNHEY and CDR2 as SMNVEV (reference sequence). RNA was extracted with the RNeasy kit, and a quantity of about 0.45 to 1 ug was reverse transcribed using random hexamers. MiXCR was run by TCRdb on the immunoSEQ multiplex PCR reads, yielding one entry per CDR3 protein. Of about 300,000 distinct CDR3 sequences in the sample, about 88% were seen once. Specimen: CD8+ T cells from PBMCs. The chain employs TRBV27 and TRBJ2-7; either TRBD1 or TRBD2 may supply D (6 bases each). The TCR sequence derives from a human donor with multiple sclerosis. The CDR3 nucleotides read TGTGCCAGCAGACCCCTTTCAAGCAGGGGACTTTCTACCTACGAGCAGTACTTC. As protein: CASRPLSSRGLSTYEQYF.